The rows below give T cell receptor beta chains drawn from one sample of a study of blood T cell repertoires in COVID-19. The repertoire was sequenced with immunoSEQ multiplex PCR; TCRdb's copy has only in-frame clones and lacks some. The sample yields under 150,000 clones, around 89% seen once. Sequenced sample: peripheral blood. These receptors were taken from a human donor in a cohort sampled during active COVID-19. CDR3s include the opening cysteine and the closing phenylalanine or tryptophan. The D gene is left open where the match is weak. Size values are once, few and many counts, or a class for expanded clones, and some rows have none.

j_call: TRBJ1-5
clone_size: -
v_call: TRBV28
d_call: TRBD1
cdr3_nt: TGTGCCACCTATGAACAGGGGCGATATAGCAATCAGCCCCAGCATTTT
cdr3_aa: CATYEQGRYSNQPQHF

j_call: TRBJ2-7
clone_size: -
v_call: TRBV5-1
d_call: TRBD2
cdr3_nt: TGCGCCAGCAGCTGGGGGACTAGCGGTGACGAGCAGTACTTC
cdr3_aa: CASSWGTSGDEQYF

j_call: TRBJ2-1
clone_size: -
v_call: TRBV7-9
d_call: -
cdr3_nt: TGTGCCAGCATCCCCTTAGGGGGTAATGAGCAGTTCTTC
cdr3_aa: CASIPLGGNEQFF

j_call: TRBJ1-1
clone_size: -
v_call: TRBV3-1/TRBV3-2
d_call: -
cdr3_nt: TGTGCCAGCAGCCAATACAGGGTCACTGAAGCTTTCTTT
cdr3_aa: CASSQYRVTEAFF

j_call: TRBJ1-2
clone_size: once
v_call: TRBV30
d_call: -
cdr3_nt: TGTGCCTGGAGTGTACTGGGGACCCTGGGACTTACCTTC
cdr3_aa: CAWSVLGTLGLTF

j_call: TRBJ1-1
clone_size: -
v_call: TRBV2
d_call: -
cdr3_nt: TGTGCCAGCAGGCCAGTCACTGAAGCTTTCTTT
cdr3_aa: CASRPVTEAFF

j_call: TRBJ2-1
clone_size: -
v_call: TRBV5-1
d_call: -
cdr3_nt: TGCGCCAGCAGCTTCCGGGACTTTAACAATGAGCAGTTCTTC
cdr3_aa: CASSFRDFNNEQFF

j_call: TRBJ2-1
clone_size: -
v_call: TRBV11-2
d_call: -
cdr3_nt: TGTGCCAGCAGCCCGTTCCCAGACAGGCAATACAATGAGCAGTTCTTC
cdr3_aa: CASSPFPDRQYNEQFF

j_call: TRBJ1-5
clone_size: -
v_call: TRBV15
d_call: -
cdr3_nt: TGTGCCACCAGCCCGGGGTATAGCAATCAGCCCCAGCATTTT
cdr3_aa: CATSPGYSNQPQHF

j_call: TRBJ2-7
clone_size: -
v_call: TRBV3-1/TRBV3-2
d_call: TRBD1
cdr3_nt: TGTGCCAGCAGCCGGGACAGGAGCTCCTACGAGCAGTACTTC
cdr3_aa: CASSRDRSSYEQYF

j_call: TRBJ1-6
clone_size: -
v_call: TRBV15
d_call: -
cdr3_nt: TGTGCCACCAGCAGAGAGTGGGCTGATTCACCCCTCCACTTT
cdr3_aa: CATSREWADSPLHF

j_call: TRBJ2-5
clone_size: -
v_call: TRBV7-9
d_call: -
cdr3_nt: TGTGCCAGCAGGTTTCAGGGAGGAGAGACCCAGTACTTC
cdr3_aa: CASRFQGGETQYF

j_call: TRBJ2-7
clone_size: once
v_call: TRBV4-3
d_call: -
cdr3_nt: TGCGCCAGCAGCCAAGATCCAGGGTTTTCCTACGAGCAGTACTTC
cdr3_aa: CASSQDPGFSYEQYF

j_call: TRBJ1-6
clone_size: once
v_call: TRBV5-6
d_call: -
cdr3_nt: TGTGCCAGCAGCCTCGGGAGGGGAGGCTCACCCCTCCACTTT
cdr3_aa: CASSLGRGGSPLHF

j_call: TRBJ2-3
clone_size: few
v_call: TRBV5-4
d_call: -
cdr3_nt: TGTGCCAGCAGCCCGGAAGGGGGTTACACAGATACGCAGTATTTT
cdr3_aa: CASSPEGGYTDTQYF

j_call: TRBJ1-1
clone_size: -
v_call: TRBV6-5
d_call: TRBD1
cdr3_nt: TGTGCCAGCAGGTCGGGACAGTTGAACACTGAAGCTTTCTTT
cdr3_aa: CASRSGQLNTEAFF

j_call: TRBJ2-5
clone_size: -
v_call: TRBV7-3
d_call: -
cdr3_nt: TGTGCCGGCGACTTGGGGGGACGTTTCGATCCGTACCAAGAGACCCAGTACTTC
cdr3_aa: CAGDLGGRFDPYQETQYF

j_call: TRBJ1-1
clone_size: -
v_call: TRBV19
d_call: -
cdr3_nt: TGTGCCAGTAGTATAGATTTTTCGGGGAACACTGAAGCTTTCTTT
cdr3_aa: CASSIDFSGNTEAFF

j_call: TRBJ2-3
clone_size: -
v_call: TRBV4-3
d_call: TRBD1
cdr3_nt: TGCGCCAGCAGCCCGACAGGGCCCCGCACAGATACGCAGTATTTT
cdr3_aa: CASSPTGPRTDTQYF

j_call: TRBJ1-6
clone_size: -
v_call: TRBV19
d_call: -
cdr3_nt: TGTGCCAGTAGTATAGGTTCCGGGTCCGGTTCACCCCTCCACTTT
cdr3_aa: CASSIGSGSGSPLHF

j_call: TRBJ2-3
clone_size: -
v_call: TRBV3-1/TRBV3-2
d_call: -
cdr3_nt: TGTGCCAGCAGCCAAGATCCGGTTAGCACAGATACGCAGTATTTT
cdr3_aa: CASSQDPVSTDTQYF

j_call: TRBJ1-5
clone_size: -
v_call: TRBV10-3
d_call: -
cdr3_nt: TGTGCCATCTCGCCTACATCACAGGGTACGGGCAATCAGCCCCAGCATTTT
cdr3_aa: CAISPTSQGTGNQPQHF

j_call: TRBJ1-3
clone_size: -
v_call: TRBV11-1
d_call: -
cdr3_nt: TGTGCCAGCAGCGCTGGGCCAGGAAACACCATATATTTT
cdr3_aa: CASSAGPGNTIYF

j_call: TRBJ1-6
clone_size: -
v_call: TRBV19
d_call: -
cdr3_nt: TGTGCCAGTAGTATTACCCAGGCGGGCTCCTATAATTCACCCCTCCACTTT
cdr3_aa: CASSITQAGSYNSPLHF

j_call: TRBJ1-3
clone_size: -
v_call: TRBV4-1
d_call: -
cdr3_nt: TGCGCCAGCAGCCATCCTCTGGAGCGTGGAAACACCATATATTTT
cdr3_aa: CASSHPLERGNTIYF

j_call: TRBJ1-6
clone_size: -
v_call: TRBV30
d_call: -
cdr3_nt: TGTGCCTGGACCCTGGGACACCTCTATAATTCACCCCTCCACTTT
cdr3_aa: CAWTLGHLYNSPLHF

j_call: TRBJ2-1
clone_size: -
v_call: TRBV6-6
d_call: TRBD1
cdr3_nt: TGTGCCAGCTACGGCCGGGACAGGGTTGGTGAGCAGTTCTTC
cdr3_aa: CASYGRDRVGEQFF

j_call: TRBJ1-3
clone_size: -
v_call: TRBV27
d_call: -
cdr3_nt: TGTGCCAGCAGTTTAAGGCGCAGGGAGGACTCTGGAAACACCATATATTTT
cdr3_aa: CASSLRRREDSGNTIYF

j_call: TRBJ2-7
clone_size: -
v_call: TRBV7-8
d_call: TRBD1
cdr3_nt: TGTGCCAGCAGCTTAGGGGACAGGGGGCACGAGCAGTACTTC
cdr3_aa: CASSLGDRGHEQYF

j_call: TRBJ2-3
clone_size: -
v_call: TRBV19
d_call: TRBD1
cdr3_nt: TGTGCCAGTAGTCCACCCTTACAGGGGCACACAGATACGCAGTATTTT
cdr3_aa: CASSPPLQGHTDTQYF

j_call: TRBJ1-2
clone_size: -
v_call: TRBV19
d_call: -
cdr3_nt: TGTGCCAGTAGTATAATAAGCGGGGTTGGCTACACCTTC
cdr3_aa: CASSIISGVGYTF

j_call: TRBJ1-3
clone_size: -
v_call: TRBV5-1
d_call: -
cdr3_nt: TGCGCCAGCAGCTCATGGGGCGGACAGACTGGAAACACCATATATTTT
cdr3_aa: CASSSWGGQTGNTIYF

j_call: TRBJ2-1
clone_size: -
v_call: TRBV9
d_call: -
cdr3_nt: TGTGCCAGCAGCGTGAACAGGGTGACCTACTACAATGAGCAGTTCTTC
cdr3_aa: CASSVNRVTYYNEQFF

j_call: TRBJ1-6
clone_size: -
v_call: TRBV19
d_call: -
cdr3_nt: TGTGCCAGTAGTATCGGAGTCCGATCACCCCTCCACTTT
cdr3_aa: CASSIGVRSPLHF

j_call: TRBJ2-4
clone_size: -
v_call: TRBV4-1
d_call: TRBD1
cdr3_nt: TGCGCCAGCAGCCAACTCCCCCAAACAGGGGTAGCCAAAAACATTCAGTACTTC
cdr3_aa: CASSQLPQTGVAKNIQYF

j_call: TRBJ2-3
clone_size: -
v_call: TRBV4-3
d_call: TRBD2
cdr3_nt: TGCGCCAGCAGCCATCCGACAGATGCTAGCGGGGGGCCAGACCCGGATACGCAGTATTTT
cdr3_aa: CASSHPTDASGGPDPDTQYF

j_call: TRBJ2-2
clone_size: -
v_call: TRBV19
d_call: -
cdr3_nt: TGTGCCAGCAACTACGGGGGAATCTTAACCGGGGAGCTGTTTTTT
cdr3_aa: CASNYGGILTGELFF

j_call: TRBJ2-7
clone_size: few
v_call: TRBV4-1
d_call: -
cdr3_nt: TGCGCCAGCAGCCAAGGGGGGCCCTACGAGCAGTACTTC
cdr3_aa: CASSQGGPYEQYF

j_call: TRBJ2-6
clone_size: -
v_call: TRBV10-3
d_call: -
cdr3_nt: TGTGCCATCAGTGAGTCGCCAGGCGCCTTCTCTGGGGCCAACGTCCTGACTTTC
cdr3_aa: CAISESPGAFSGANVLTF

j_call: TRBJ2-5
clone_size: -
v_call: TRBV7-9
d_call: -
cdr3_nt: TGTGCCAGCAGCTTCCGACAACCACGAGAGACCCAGTACTTC
cdr3_aa: CASSFRQPRETQYF

j_call: TRBJ2-5
clone_size: -
v_call: TRBV5-1
d_call: TRBD2
cdr3_nt: TGCGCCTCGACGACTAGCGGGGGGACGGAGACCCAGTACTTC
cdr3_aa: CASTTSGGTETQYF

j_call: TRBJ2-7
clone_size: -
v_call: TRBV6-6
d_call: TRBD1
cdr3_nt: TGTGCCAGCAGTTACCACCGACAGGGTTATCGGTACGAGCAGTACTTC
cdr3_aa: CASSYHRQGYRYEQYF

j_call: TRBJ2-1
clone_size: once
v_call: TRBV7-3
d_call: -
cdr3_nt: TGTGCCAGCAGCCCCCATCAAGCCTCCTACAATGAGCAGTTCTTC
cdr3_aa: CASSPHQASYNEQFF

j_call: TRBJ2-3
clone_size: -
v_call: TRBV6-6
d_call: -
cdr3_nt: TGTGCCAGCAGTGACCTCAGGGTGGGTACGCAGTATTTT
cdr3_aa: CASSDLRVGTQYF

j_call: TRBJ2-1
clone_size: -
v_call: TRBV5-4
d_call: -
cdr3_nt: TGTGCCAGCAGCTTGAGGCTAGCGTACAATGAGCAGTTCTTC
cdr3_aa: CASSLRLAYNEQFF

j_call: TRBJ2-1
clone_size: -
v_call: TRBV27
d_call: TRBD1
cdr3_nt: TGTGCCAGCAGACAGGGGGTAGCCTACAATGAGCAGTTCTTC
cdr3_aa: CASRQGVAYNEQFF

j_call: TRBJ2-3
clone_size: -
v_call: TRBV19
d_call: -
cdr3_nt: TGTGCCAGTAGTATCCAGCCTGCAGGGAACACAGATACGCAGTATTTT
cdr3_aa: CASSIQPAGNTDTQYF

j_call: TRBJ1-2
clone_size: -
v_call: TRBV25-1
d_call: -
cdr3_nt: TGTGCCAGCAGTGTGGGGGCTGGCTATGGCTACACCTTC
cdr3_aa: CASSVGAGYGYTF

j_call: TRBJ1-1
clone_size: -
v_call: TRBV9
d_call: -
cdr3_nt: TGTGCCAGCATCCACTACGGGAACACTGAAGCTTTCTTT
cdr3_aa: CASIHYGNTEAFF

j_call: TRBJ2-7
clone_size: -
v_call: TRBV3-1/TRBV3-2
d_call: -
cdr3_nt: TGTGCCAGCAGCCAAGATCTGGGGGGGCACTACTACGAGCAGTACTTC
cdr3_aa: CASSQDLGGHYYEQYF

j_call: TRBJ1-1
clone_size: -
v_call: TRBV30
d_call: -
cdr3_nt: TGTGCCTGGAGTATCACAGGGATCACTGAAGCTTTCTTT
cdr3_aa: CAWSITGITEAFF

j_call: TRBJ2-1
clone_size: -
v_call: TRBV9
d_call: TRBD2
cdr3_nt: TGTGCCAGCAGCTCTAGAGTGGGGCGGGGCGGGGGAGCCCGCCGCTACAATGAGCAGTTCTTC
cdr3_aa: CASSSRVGRGGGARRYNEQFF